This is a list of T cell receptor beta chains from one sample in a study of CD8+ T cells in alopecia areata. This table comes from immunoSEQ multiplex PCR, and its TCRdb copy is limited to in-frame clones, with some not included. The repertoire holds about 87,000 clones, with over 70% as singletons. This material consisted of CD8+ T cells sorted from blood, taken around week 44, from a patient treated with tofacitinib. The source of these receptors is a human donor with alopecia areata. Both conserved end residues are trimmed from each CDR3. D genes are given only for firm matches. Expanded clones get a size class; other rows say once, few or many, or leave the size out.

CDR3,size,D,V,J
ASSTGLADIQY,-,TRBD2,TRBV9,TRBJ2-4
ASSNPSGGAAEQF,-,TRBD2,TRBV5-1,TRBJ2-1
ASGAGGWGVNQPQH,-,-,TRBV7-2,TRBJ1-5
ASSPGQGVYGYT,-,TRBD1,TRBV5-5,TRBJ1-2
AWRREAENSPLH,-,-,TRBV30,TRBJ1-6
ASTGTEIWEEQY,-,TRBD1,TRBV28,TRBJ2-7
ASGLEGGGAEEAF,-,-,TRBV12-5,TRBJ1-1
ASSLGGTKNIQY,-,-,TRBV7-9,TRBJ2-4
ASSSAGGAGEKLF,-,TRBD1,TRBV27,TRBJ1-4
ASSLQGAFTEAF,once,-,TRBV11-2,TRBJ1-1
ASSQEEVGAGLGEKLF,-,-,TRBV4-3,TRBJ1-4
GGQGDTEAF,-,TRBD1,TRBV30,TRBJ1-1
ASSPRLYSNQPQH,-,-,TRBV4-3,TRBJ1-5
SVVGQGAQGQF,-,TRBD1,TRBV29-1,TRBJ2-1
ASSFPTGANYGYT,few,TRBD1,TRBV13,TRBJ1-2
ASSGPRRDYGYT,-,-,TRBV2,TRBJ1-2
ASMRATGELF,few,-,TRBV2,TRBJ2-2
ASSLDQGRPEAF,-,-,TRBV13,TRBJ1-1
ASSPDRKKLF,-,-,TRBV13,TRBJ1-4
ATSRDFVGAGANVLT,few,-,TRBV15,TRBJ2-6
ASSDTTYNEQF,-,-,TRBV6-1,TRBJ2-1
ASSPDIEAKPQH,-,-,TRBV19,TRBJ1-5
ASIDNTPGQTYNEQF,-,TRBD1,TRBV2,TRBJ2-1
AWREMGAREQY,-,-,TRBV30,TRBJ2-5
AWSVQGPDLGPQH,once,-,TRBV30,TRBJ1-5
ASSPGTGDQPQH,-,TRBD1,TRBV7-8,TRBJ1-5
ASSPGTGELF,-,-,TRBV19,TRBJ2-2
AIRVTGNTEAF,few,-,TRBV10-3,TRBJ1-1
ASSVGASGGYEQY,-,TRBD2,TRBV9,TRBJ2-7
ASSQDRLNYGYT,-,-,TRBV4-3,TRBJ1-2
ASSLATRNYGYT,-,-,TRBV7-2,TRBJ1-2
ASSAGTAYGYT,once,TRBD1,TRBV7-9,TRBJ1-2
ASSADTEAF,-,-,TRBV6-1,TRBJ1-1